This entry describes one TCR beta chain. This record belongs to a study of cytomegalovirus exposure and HLA in healthy donors. This PCR relied on a set of 60 Vbeta primers and 13 Jbeta primers. The assay was immunoSEQ multiplex PCR, and TCRdb's table has in-frame clones only and misses some. In the table there are about 170,000 clones, roughly 80% of which are singletons. The V gene end was trimmed by 5 bases and the J gene end by 0 bases; junction bases not matched to a gene: 3. The CDR3 has 14 amino acids. CDR1 SGHTA and CDR2 FQGTGA come from the germline V gene. Specimen: PBMCs. This sequence originates from a male donor in good health and CMV-seronegative. The chain employs TRBV7-3 and TRBJ1-1, with 7 bases lining up with TRBD1. The CDR3, as DNA: TGTGCCAGCAGCCTCGGGACAGTGAACACTGAAGCTTTCTTT. Translating gives CASSLGTVNTEAFF.